Sequencing of this T cell receptor (beta chain) was carried out in a study of CD8 T cells in ankylosing spondylitis. Regarding the study as a whole: Ankylosing spondylitis blood seemed to carry a telltale TCR beta motif made of several highly homologous variants. Matched ankylosing spondylitis synovial fluid reportedly showed significant enrichment of disease-linked clones. Some motif variants were previously reported in reactive arthritis synovial fluid and blood.

The V gene lost 2 bases and the J gene lost 3 bases, with 4 bases spanning the gap. The CDR3 length is 13 residues. Germline loops: CDR1 MNHEY, CDR2 SVGAGI. Using quantitative 5'-RACE with molecular barcodes, the authors made TCR beta libraries. TCRdb re-derived calls from the 5' RACE reads in MiXCR, one entry per CDR3 protein. The sample has roughly 260,000 distinct CDR3 sequences, about 19% seen once. This clonotype came up many times. The antigen remains undetermined. Sequencing used blood, either unsorted or a sorted T cell fraction (not recorded which). This chain joins TRBV6-5 and TRBJ2-2; no clear D. This TCR derives from a male donor with ankylosing spondylitis or in good health (not recorded which). The CDR3 loop reads CASSYTYTGELFF. DNA of the CDR3: TGTGCCAGCAGTTACACCTACACCGGGGAGCTGTTTTTT.